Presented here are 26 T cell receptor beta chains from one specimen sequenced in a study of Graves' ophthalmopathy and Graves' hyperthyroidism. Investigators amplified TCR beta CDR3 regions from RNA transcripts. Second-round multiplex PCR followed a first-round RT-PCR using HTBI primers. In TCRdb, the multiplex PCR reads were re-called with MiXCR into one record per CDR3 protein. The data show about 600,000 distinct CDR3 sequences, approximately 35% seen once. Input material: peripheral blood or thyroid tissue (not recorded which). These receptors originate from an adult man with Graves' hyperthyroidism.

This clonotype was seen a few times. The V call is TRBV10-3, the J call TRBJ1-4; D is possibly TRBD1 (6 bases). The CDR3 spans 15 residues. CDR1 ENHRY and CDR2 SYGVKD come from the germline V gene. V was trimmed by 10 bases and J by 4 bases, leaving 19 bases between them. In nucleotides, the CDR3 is TGTGCCAGCAACGGACAGCGCCTCCTTAATGAAAAACTGTTTTTT. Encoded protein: CASNGQRLLNEKLFF.

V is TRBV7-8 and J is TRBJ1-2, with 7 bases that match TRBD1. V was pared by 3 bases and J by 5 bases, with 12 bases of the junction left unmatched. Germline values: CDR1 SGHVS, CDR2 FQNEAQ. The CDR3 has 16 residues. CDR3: CASSFGDRVKGYGYTF. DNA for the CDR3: TGTGCCAGCAGCTTCGGTGACAGGGTTAAAGGGTATGGCTACACCTTC.

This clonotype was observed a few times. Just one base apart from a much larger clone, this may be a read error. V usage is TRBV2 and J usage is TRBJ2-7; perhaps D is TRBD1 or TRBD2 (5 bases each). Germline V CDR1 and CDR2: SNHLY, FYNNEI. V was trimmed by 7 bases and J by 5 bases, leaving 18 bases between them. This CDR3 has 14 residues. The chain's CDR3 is CASTDRQRVNEQYF. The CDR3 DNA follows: TGTGCCAGCACGGATCGACAGAGGGTGAACGAGCAGTACTTC.

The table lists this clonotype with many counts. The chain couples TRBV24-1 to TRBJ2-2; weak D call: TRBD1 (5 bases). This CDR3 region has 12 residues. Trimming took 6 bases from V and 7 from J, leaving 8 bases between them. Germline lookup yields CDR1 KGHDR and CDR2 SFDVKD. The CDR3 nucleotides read TGTGCCACCAGTCAGGGTCTCGGGGAGCTGTTTTTT. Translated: CATSQGLGELFF.

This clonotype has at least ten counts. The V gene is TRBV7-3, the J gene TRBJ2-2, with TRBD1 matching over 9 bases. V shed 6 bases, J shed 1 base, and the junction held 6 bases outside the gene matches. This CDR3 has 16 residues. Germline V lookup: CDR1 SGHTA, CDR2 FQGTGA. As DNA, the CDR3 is TGTGCCAGCAGTCTTGGACAGGGGAGGAACACCGGGGAGCTGTTTTTT. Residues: CASSLGQGRNTGELFF.

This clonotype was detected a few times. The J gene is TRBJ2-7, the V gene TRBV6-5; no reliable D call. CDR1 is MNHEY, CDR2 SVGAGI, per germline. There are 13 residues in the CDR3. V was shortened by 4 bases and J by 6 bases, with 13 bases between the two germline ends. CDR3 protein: CASSSGPLTEQYF. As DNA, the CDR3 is TGTGCCAGCAGTTCCGGGCCGCTAACCGAGCAGTACTTC.

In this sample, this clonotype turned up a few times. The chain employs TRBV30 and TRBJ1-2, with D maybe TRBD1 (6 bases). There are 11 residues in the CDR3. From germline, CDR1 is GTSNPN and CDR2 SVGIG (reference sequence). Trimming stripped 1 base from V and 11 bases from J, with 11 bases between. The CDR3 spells CAWSGDKGYTF. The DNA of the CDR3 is TGTGCCTGGAGTGGGGACAAGGGTTACACCTTC.

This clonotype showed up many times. CDR3 loop: CASSSRGNANTGELFF. For the CDR3, the DNA is TGCGCCAGCAGCTCCAGGGGAAACGCGAACACCGGGGAGCTGTTTTTT. The chain employs TRBV5-1 and TRBJ2-2; TRBD1 might be the D (6 bases). The CDR3 is made up of 16 amino acids. CDR1 and CDR2 from the germline V gene are SGHRS and YFSETQ. V was cut by 3 bases and J by 0 bases, with 12 bases left in between. The entire variable domain, with the rest obtained from reference TRBV5-1 and TRBJ2-2, is as follows: KAGVTQTPRYLIKTRGQQVTLSCSPISGHRSVSWYQQTPGQGLQFLFEYFSETQRNKGNFPGRFSGRQFSNSRSEMNVSTLELGDSALYLCASSSRGNANTGELFFGEGSRLTVL.

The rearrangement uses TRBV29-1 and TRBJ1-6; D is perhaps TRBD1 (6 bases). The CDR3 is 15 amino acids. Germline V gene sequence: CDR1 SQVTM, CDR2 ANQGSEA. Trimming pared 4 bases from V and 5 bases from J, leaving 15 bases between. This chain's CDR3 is CSVVRGGPNNSPLHF. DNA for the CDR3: TGCAGCGTTGTCAGGGGTGGACCAAATAATTCACCCCTCCACTTT.

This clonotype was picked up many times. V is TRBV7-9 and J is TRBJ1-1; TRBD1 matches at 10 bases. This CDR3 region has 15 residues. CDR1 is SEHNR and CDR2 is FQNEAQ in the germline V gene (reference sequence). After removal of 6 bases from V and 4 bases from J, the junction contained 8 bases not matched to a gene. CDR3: CASSTGTGDSTEAFF. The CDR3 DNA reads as TGTGCCAGCAGTACCGGGACAGGGGATTCCACTGAAGCTTTCTTT.

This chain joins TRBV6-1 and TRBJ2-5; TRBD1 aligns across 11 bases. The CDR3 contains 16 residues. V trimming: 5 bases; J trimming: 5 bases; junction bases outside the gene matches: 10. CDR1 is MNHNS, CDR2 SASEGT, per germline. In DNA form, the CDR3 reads TGTGCCAGCAGTTACCGGGACAGGGGGATTGGGGAGACCCAGTACTTC. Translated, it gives CASSYRDRGIGETQYF.

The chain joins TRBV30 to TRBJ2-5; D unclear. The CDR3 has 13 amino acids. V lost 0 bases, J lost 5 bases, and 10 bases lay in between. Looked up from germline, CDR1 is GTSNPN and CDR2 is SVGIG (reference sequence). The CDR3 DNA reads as TGTGCCTGGAGTGTAGGCCTCCGGGAGACCCAGTACTTC. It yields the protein CAWSVGLRETQYF.

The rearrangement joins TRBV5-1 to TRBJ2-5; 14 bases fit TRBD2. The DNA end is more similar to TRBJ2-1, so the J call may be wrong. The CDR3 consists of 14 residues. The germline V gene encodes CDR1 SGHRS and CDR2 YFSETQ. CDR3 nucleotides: TGCGCCAGCAGTTTGACTAGCGGGAGGGTTGAGCAGTTCTTC. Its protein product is CASSLTSGRVEQFF.

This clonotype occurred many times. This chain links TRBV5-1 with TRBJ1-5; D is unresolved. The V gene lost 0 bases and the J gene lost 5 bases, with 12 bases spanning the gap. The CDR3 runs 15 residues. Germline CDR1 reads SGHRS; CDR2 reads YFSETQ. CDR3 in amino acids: CASSLGMGWDQPQHF. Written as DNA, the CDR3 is TGCGCCAGCAGCTTGGGGATGGGTTGGGATCAGCCCCAGCATTTT.

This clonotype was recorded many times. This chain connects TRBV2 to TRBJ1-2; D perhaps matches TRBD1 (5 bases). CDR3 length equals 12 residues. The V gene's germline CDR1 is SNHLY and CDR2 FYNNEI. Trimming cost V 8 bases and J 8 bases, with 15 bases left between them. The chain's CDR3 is CASPPPWGGYTF. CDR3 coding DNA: TGTGCCAGCCCTCCTCCATGGGGGGGCTACACCTTC.

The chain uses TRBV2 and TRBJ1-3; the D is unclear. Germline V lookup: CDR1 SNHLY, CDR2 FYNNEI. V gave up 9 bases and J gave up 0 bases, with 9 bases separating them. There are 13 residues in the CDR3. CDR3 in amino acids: CASAKSSGNTIYF. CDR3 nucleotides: TGTGCCAGTGCCAAGAGCTCTGGAAACACCATATATTTT.

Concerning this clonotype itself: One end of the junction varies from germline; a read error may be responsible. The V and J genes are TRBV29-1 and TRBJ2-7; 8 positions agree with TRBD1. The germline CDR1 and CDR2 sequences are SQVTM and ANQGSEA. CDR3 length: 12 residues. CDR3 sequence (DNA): TGCAGCGCCGGGACAGGTCCCTACGAGCGGTACTTC. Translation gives CSAGTGPYERYF.

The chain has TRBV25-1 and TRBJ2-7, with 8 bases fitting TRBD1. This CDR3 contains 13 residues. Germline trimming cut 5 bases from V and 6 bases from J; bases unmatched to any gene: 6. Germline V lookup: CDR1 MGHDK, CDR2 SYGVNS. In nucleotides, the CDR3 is TGTGCCAGCAGTTCGACAGGGGTAAGCGAGCAGTACTTC. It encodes CASSSTGVSEQYF.

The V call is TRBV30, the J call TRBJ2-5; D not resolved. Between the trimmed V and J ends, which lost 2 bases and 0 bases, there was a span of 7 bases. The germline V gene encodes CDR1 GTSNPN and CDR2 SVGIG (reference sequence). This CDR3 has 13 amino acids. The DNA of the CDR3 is TGTGCCTGGAGTATGGGGTACCAAGAGACCCAGTACTTC. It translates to CAWSMGYQETQYF. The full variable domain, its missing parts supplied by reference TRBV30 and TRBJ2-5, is SQTIHQWPATLVQPVGSPLSLECTVEGTSNPNLYWYRQAAGRGLQLLFYSVGIGQISSEVPQNLSASRPQDRQFILSSKKLLLSDSGFYLCAWSMGYQETQYFGPGTRLLVL.

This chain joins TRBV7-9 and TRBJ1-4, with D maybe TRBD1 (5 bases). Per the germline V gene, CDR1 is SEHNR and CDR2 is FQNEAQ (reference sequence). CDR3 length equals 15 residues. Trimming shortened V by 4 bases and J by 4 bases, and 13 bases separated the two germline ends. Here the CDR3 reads CASSYGGGFNEKLFF. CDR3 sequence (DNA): TGTGCCAGCAGCTATGGGGGGGGTTTTAATGAAAAACTGTTTTTT.

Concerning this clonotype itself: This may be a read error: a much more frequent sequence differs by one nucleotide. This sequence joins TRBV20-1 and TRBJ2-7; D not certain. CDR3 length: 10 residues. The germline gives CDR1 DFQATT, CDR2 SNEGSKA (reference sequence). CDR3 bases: TGCAGTGCTAACTCGGTTTGGCAGTGCTTC. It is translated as CSANSVWQCF.

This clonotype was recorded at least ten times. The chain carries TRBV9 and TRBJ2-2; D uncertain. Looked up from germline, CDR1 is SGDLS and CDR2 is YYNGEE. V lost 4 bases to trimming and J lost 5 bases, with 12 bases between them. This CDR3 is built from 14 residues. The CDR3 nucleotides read TGTGCCAGCAGCCTCCGTCACCTAACCGGGGAGCTGTTTTTT. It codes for CASSLRHLTGELFF.

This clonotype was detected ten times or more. CDR3: CASRLGRDEQYF. The DNA of the CDR3 is TGTGCCAGCAGGTTGGGAAGGGACGAGCAGTACTTC. The chain combines TRBV6-1 with TRBJ2-7; D call uncertain. The V end lost 6 bases, the J end lost 5 bases, and 11 bases lay between the germline ends. Germline V gives CDR1 MNHNS, CDR2 SASEGT. The CDR3 covers 12 residues.

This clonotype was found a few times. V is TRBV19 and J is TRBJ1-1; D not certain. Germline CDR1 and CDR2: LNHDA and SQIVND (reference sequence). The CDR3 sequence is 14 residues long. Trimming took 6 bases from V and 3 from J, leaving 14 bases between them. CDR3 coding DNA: TGTGCCAGTAGCGAGGAAAACATGGACACTGAAGCTTTCTTT. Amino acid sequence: CASSEENMDTEAFF.

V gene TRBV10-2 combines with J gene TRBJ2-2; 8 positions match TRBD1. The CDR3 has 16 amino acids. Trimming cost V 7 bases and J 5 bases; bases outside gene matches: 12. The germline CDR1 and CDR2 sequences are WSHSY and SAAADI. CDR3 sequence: CASNWDRQRRTGELFF. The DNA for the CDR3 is TGCGCCAGCAACTGGGACAGGCAGAGACGGACCGGGGAGCTGTTTTTT.

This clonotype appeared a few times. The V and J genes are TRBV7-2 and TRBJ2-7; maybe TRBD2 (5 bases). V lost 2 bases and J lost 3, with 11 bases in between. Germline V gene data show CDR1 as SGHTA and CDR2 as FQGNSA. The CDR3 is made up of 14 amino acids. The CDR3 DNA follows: TGTGCCAGCAGCTTACTTGGACTCTTCTACGAGCAGTACTTC. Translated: CASSLLGLFYEQYF.